This T cell receptor beta chain was sequenced during a study of blood T cell repertoires in COVID-19. Study in general: Acute and convalescent COVID-19 specimens originated in the United States, Italy and Spain.

The data were produced by immunoSEQ multiplex PCR, yet TCRdb's version contains in-frame clones alone and is incomplete. Among about 370,000 clones listed, 85% to 90% were seen once. The trim removed 4 bases at V and 9 bases at J, leaving 15 bases unmatched. The CDR3 runs to 16 residues. The germline CDR1 and CDR2 sequences are SGHTA and FQGNSA. The clonotype comes from a man between 18 and 35 years old with active or convalescent COVID-19. The source material was peripheral blood. The J gene is TRBJ2-1, the V gene TRBV7-2, with 7 bases that match TRBD2. DNA for the CDR3: TGTGCCAGCAGCTCGTCCGGCGGGAGTCTGGTGGGTGAGCAGTTCTTC. Translated, it gives CASSSSGGSLVGEQFF. Combining the CDR3 with reference TRBV7-2 and TRBJ2-1 gives the whole variable domain GAGVSQSPSNKVTEKGKDVELRCDPISGHTALYWYRQSLGQGLEFLIYFQGNSAPDKSGLPSDRFSAERTGGSVSTLTIQRTQQEDSAVYLCASSSSGGSLVGEQFFGPGTRLTVL.